This T cell receptor (beta chain) is from a study of cytomegalovirus exposure and HLA in healthy donors (dated by TCRdb to about 2017). For the wider study: An earlier analysis of about 530 of the donors reported over 250 Gb of sequence data and around 100 million unique TCR beta sequences obtained from some 200 million T cells. Of the 300 to 400 genotyped donors, about 80% fell in the genetic ancestry cluster associated with self-reported Caucasian donors. To decide whether each TCR beta V gene segment behaved as functional or pseudogenic, an earlier analysis of some 570 of the donors relied on high-throughput TCR beta sequencing. All discovery cohort repertoires had been generated on a single sequencing platform. In addition to the first cohort of 666 subjects, a separate validation cohort of 120 different subjects was used. Because of strong linkage in the cohort, roughly five DR-DQ haplotypes were treated as single units for association and clustering. To predict cytomegalovirus infection status, the study brought together high-throughput TCR immunosequencing, statistical association of individual TCRs with disease status, and machine learning. Donor age, sex, ethnicity and CMV serostatus were collected together with the repertoire data. The study profiled the T cell repertoires of 666 subjects by immunosequencing and related them to cytomegalovirus serostatus. Among about 370 genotyped donors of the cohort, an average of approximately 240,000 unique TCR beta nucleotide sequences was sequenced per donor, of which about 20% were non-productive. Genome-wide SNP genotypes for about 65% of the roughly 670 donors were used in a later genetic analysis, which treated that subset as a discovery cohort. The study aimed to test whether signatures of past pathogen exposure could be identified by cataloging public T cell receptors. HLA typing included class I and class II loci at four-digit resolution. Typing coverage varied by locus: roughly 629-640 donors for A, B, C, DRB1 and DQB1; 500 to 550 for DQA1; over 600 for DPA1; under 490 for DPB1. About 330 gigabases of sequencing data and around 90 million unique TCR sequences made up an early release that covered under 750 HLA-typed donors. To study patterns of TCR occurrence, a later analysis re-analyzed previously published TCR beta repertoires from under 750 donors and added high-resolution HLA genotyping. Rather than drawing on any new phenotypic data, the later analysis identified candidate immune exposures from TCR beta sequences and the way those sequences occurred across donors.

General findings and caveats noted by the study authors: The authors suggested that the approach could potentially be generalized to other disease states and immunological phenotypes. According to a later genetic analysis, donors in an Asian-associated ancestry cluster had fewer N-insertions in productive TCRs than the roughly 700-donor mean. In a later analysis, TCR association rates were found to vary across HLA loci, with the most associated TCRs seen for DRB1 alleles and the fewest for HLA-C alleles. HLA typing was unavailable for some donors at each locus, so association tests used only the typed subset. CMV serostatus was the only immune exposure information available for the cohort. The cohort was sequenced for TCR beta chains only, and without alpha or paired-chain data the features that could be detected were limited. A cluster of highly shared sequence variants was judged likely to represent a technical artifact of the sequencing pipeline. A further reported finding was that TCR beta sequences accurately predicted the HLA-A and HLA-B alleles for most subjects in the first cohort. In an earlier analysis of roughly 560 of the donors, most TCR beta V segments were observed in productive rearrangements about 87% or about 30% of the time, broadly matching IMGT annotations. When HLA alleles, especially DR and DQ, strongly co-occurred, attributing TCR associations to individual alleles was difficult. The study listed 150 to 200 TCR beta chains as associated with cytomegalovirus. A later analysis reported that several top co-occurrence clusters appeared linked to parvovirus B19, influenza, CMV and Epstein-Barr virus. At a false discovery rate of 0.05, a later analysis linked about 16,000 TCR beta sequences to specific HLA alleles. Most CMV-associated TCR beta chains appeared to be HLA-restricted in a later analysis, and the HLA associations seemed to be driven largely by CMV exposure. Some IMGT-functional V segments, including TRBV6-2 and TRBV6-3, could not be distinguished by the 87-base-pair reads and were therefore excluded. An association between a missense DCLRE1C variant and V-gene and J-gene trimming of TCR beta chains was found in a later genetic analysis and replicated in an independent cohort. Linkage disequilibrium might explain the correlated functional status among segregating V segments, but an unknown experimental factor could not be ruled out. Sequencing depth was assumed to be roughly uniform across donors in the presence/absence analyses, though that assumption may not hold. Three of the identified cytomegalovirus-associated TCR beta chains were confirmed in vitro to be specific for cytomegalovirus antigens. Most TCR sequences were seen in very few donors, while some public TCRs were found in many individuals. The classifier was reported to diagnose cytomegalovirus status with high specificity and sensitivity in both the original and validation cohorts. Because counts were too low, about 18 rarely observed V segments, including chromosome 9 orphons, were left out of the earlier analysis of approximately 500 of the donors. In a later analysis, HLA-associated TCR beta chains were found to be more clonally expanded and to have lower generation probabilities than equally common non-associated chains.

Trimming takes 2 bases from V and 3 bases from J, and the germline ends sit 8 bases apart. The CDR3 spans 15 residues, from the cysteine through the phenylalanine. The entry retains the CDR3 DNA only, 45 bases that are in frame from base 1. The germline V gene sets CDR1 to SGHTA and CDR2 to FQGTGA. In total, approximately 690 healthy bone marrow donors made up the cohort. At the time of sampling, all cohort members were nominally healthy, though unrecorded immune exposures were likely present. The donor was CMV seronegative and belonged to the group of around 350 seronegative cohort members. A peripheral blood sample was collected from each donor, and TCR beta sequencing was performed on peripheral blood mononuclear cells. Genomic DNA was extracted from the blood cell samples with the Qiagen DNeasy Blood Extraction Kit. To prepare the library, the immunoSEQ multiplex PCR assay was applied. For the multiplex PCR, a mixture combining 60 forward primers for TCR Vbeta segments and 13 reverse primers for TCR Jbeta segments was used. The CDR3 region of rearranged TCR beta genes was amplified from genomic DNA with a multiplex PCR assay. On the Illumina HiSeq System, the amplified TCR beta libraries were sequenced as 87-base-pair reads. The paper's processing steps were these. Across the roughly 640 repertoires, a later analysis counted 60 million to 90 million unique TCR beta chains, 8.5 million to 12 million of which were shared by at least two donors. Raw reads were error-corrected and collapsed into unique sequences with a nearest-neighbor algorithm that merged closely related sequences to remove PCR and sequencing errors. CDR3 sequences were aligned to IMGT reference sequences to assign V, D and J gene segments. Each retained sequence needed at least a six-nucleotide match to both a V gene segment and a J gene segment. Rearrangements were called productive when the CDR3 lacked stop codons and stayed in frame with V and J; all others were non-productive. Following IMGT convention, CDR3 was defined as the stretch from the second conserved V-encoded cysteine to the conserved J-encoded phenylalanine. The earlier analysis of about 620 of the donors excluded sequences that lacked an unambiguous match to a single V gene segment. In an earlier analysis of 450 to 750 of the donors, a V segment was called functional when productive rearrangements were above 56.7%, and segregating when the standard deviation between donors exceeded 5%. A statistical classification framework was built to diagnose cytomegalovirus status from the catalog of TCR beta chain sequences. In a later analysis, TCR nucleotide sequences were compared against IMGT/GENE-DB human TR gene sequences so that V and J genes could be assigned. The TCRdist pipeline was used in a later analysis to assign CDR3 sequences and most-parsimonious VDJ recombination scenarios. In a later analysis, each TCR beta chain was defined by its CDR3 amino acid sequence together with its V-gene family, and reads lacking a unique V-gene family were excluded. To address suspected cross-contamination and a sequencing artifact, a later analysis removed 592 highly shared, low-generation-probability nucleotide sequences. A later analysis calculated a clonal expansion index for each public chain from normalized within-repertoire ranks of inferred template counts. In a later analysis, generation probabilities were computed with a VDJ recombination model fitted to out-of-frame rearrangements, and the resulting probabilities were checked against IGoR. A later analysis scored TCR-TCR, TCR-HLA and TCR-CMV co-occurrence with hypergeometric tests, applying a repertoire-size bias correction to TCR pairs. In a later analysis, false discovery rates were estimated by permuting HLA or CMV assignments 20 times. A later analysis grouped co-occurring TCRs with DBSCAN, adding TCRdist sequence similarity when clustering within HLA-allele-positive subsets. For co-occurrence clustering, repertoires with fewer than 30,000 or more than 120,000 public chains were excluded, along with a handful of repertoires with anomalous nucleotide sharing. The clones in this table, taken by TCRdb from immuneACCESS, are in-frame only. Not every clone is retained; where verified, under half of the shortfall comes from an unresolved V gene, and the cause of the rest is unknown. V, J and clone size are those of that table, while D and trimming were read from the DNA. The sample table records 150,000 to 200,000 clones; about 80% of these occur just once. The leading ten clones occupy around 1.9% of the sample.

This clone has more than one count but fewer than ten. The target of this receptor is not known. No quality values exist for individual bases; no much larger clone is one base distant. The chain is assembled from TRBV7-3 and TRBJ2-6, with TRBD1 perhaps the D gene, on 5 matching bases. This sequence was found in a man aged 25 to 40 in good health and CMV-seronegative. What was sequenced was PBMCs. In nucleotide form, the sequence is TGTGCCAGCAGCTTAGAAGGGGTTGGGGCCAACGTCCTGACTTTC. Its translation reads: CASSLEGVGANVLTF.